This TCR beta chain appears in the sequencing data of a study of patients and donors after allogeneic stem cell transplantation. CDR1 is KGHDR, CDR2 SFDVKD, per germline. V lost 4 bases, J lost 4 bases, and 6 bases stayed unmatched. The CDR3 consists of 16 residues. In TCRdb, the RT-PCR reads were re-called with MiXCR into one record per CDR3 protein. This sample carries more than 150,000 distinct CDR3 sequences, about 40% of them seen once, and the ten largest clones take about 35%. The source material was blood, either unsorted or a sorted T cell fraction (not recorded which). The rearrangement links TRBV24-1 to TRBJ2-2; TRBD1 matches 9 bases. The TCR comes from a human donor who was either an allogeneic HSCT recipient or a stem cell or donor lymphocyte infusion donor (not recorded which). It is not recorded whose cells these are; they may come from a transplant donor. CDR3 coding DNA: TGTGCCACCAGTGAAGACAGGGGGATAGTCACCGGGGAGCTGTTTTTT. Its translation is CATSEDRGIVTGELFF.